Below, 21 T cell receptor beta chains from the same sample are listed, as sequenced in a study of CD8 T cells in Susac syndrome (dated by TCRdb to about 2019). Library creation used the immunoSEQ multiplex PCR assay. RNA was extracted with the RNeasy kit and roughly 0.45 to 1 ug was reverse transcribed using random hexamers. In-frame beta chains were kept once TCRdb had trimmed the public reads at Q25 with fastp and called clones with MiXCR. Rows are combined by CDR3 protein, so each entry shows the most common genes and DNA. The sample table records some 400,000 distinct CDR3 sequences; around 85% of these occur just once. The ten largest clones capture approximately 0.12% of the sample. The source material was CD8+ T cells from PBMCs. Receptors originate from a human donor with multiple sclerosis.

As to this clonotype: Germline is not matched at one junction end, which may reflect a read error. The J gene is TRBJ2-5, the V gene TRBV13; no firm D call. The CDR3 is 13 amino acids. The V gene's germline CDR1 is PRHDT and CDR2 FYEKMQ (reference sequence). The CDR3 DNA reads as TGTGCCAACAGCTTAGACCAGCAAGAGACCCAGTACTTC. Translated: CANSLDQQETQYF.

The chain uses TRBV6-5 and TRBJ2-7, with D possibly being TRBD2 (5 bases). The V and J ends lost 4 bases and 6 bases respectively, with 13 bases between them. This CDR3 is built from 13 residues. Germline CDR1 is MNHEY and CDR2 is SVGAGI. For the CDR3, the DNA is TGTGCCAGCAGTTCCTTAAACGCGGGCGAGCAGTACTTC. Its protein product is CASSSLNAGEQYF.

The chain carries TRBV2 and TRBJ1-1; D may be TRBD1 (6 bases). With 8 bases removed from V and 2 bases from J, the gap between germline ends came to 12 bases. CDR1 is SNHLY and CDR2 is FYNNEI in the germline V gene. The CDR3 loop spans 13 amino acids. Here the CDR3 reads CASGGTINTEAFF. The CDR3 coding sequence is TGTGCCAGCGGTGGGACAATCAACACTGAAGCTTTCTTT.

The chain employs TRBV11-2 and TRBJ2-1; 8 bases are a match to TRBD2. J lost 8 bases, V lost 4 bases, and 7 bases had no gene match. The germline V gene has CDR1 SGHAT and CDR2 FQNNGV. The CDR3 spans 14 residues. DNA of the CDR3: TGTGCCAGCAGCTATTATAGCGGGACCTATGAGCAGTTCTTC. The encoded protein is CASSYYSGTYEQFF.

This clonotype turned up a few times. This chain uses TRBV7-9 with TRBJ2-7; 12 positions match TRBD2. The CDR3 is 14 residues long. Germline CDR1 SEHNR, CDR2 FQNEAQ (reference sequence). Trimming at V came to 5 bases and at J to 7 bases, leaving 6 bases not matched to a gene. In nucleotides, the CDR3 is TGTGCCAGCAGCCCGACTAGCGGGAGAGGGGAGCAGTACTTC. This codes for CASSPTSGRGEQYF.

The chain links TRBV5-1 to TRBJ1-2, with TRBD1 matching 8 bases. This CDR3 spans 14 amino acids. The J segment lost 2 bases and the V segment lost 7 bases, leaving 7 bases of the junction unmatched. The germline CDR1 and CDR2 sequences are SGHRS and YFSETQ. This CDR3 reads CASSAAGGNYGYTF. The CDR3 DNA is TGCGCCAGCTCGGCGGCAGGGGGCAACTATGGCTACACCTTC.

The rearrangement joins TRBV7-6 to TRBJ2-1; D is perhaps TRBD1 (6 bases). CDR1 SGHVS and CDR2 FNYEAQ come from the germline V gene. This CDR3 has 17 residues. V lost 5 bases and J 7 bases, leaving 24 bases between the germline ends. The CDR3 coding sequence is TGTGCCAGCAGCGAGTCAGGGGCCACCCACATGAAGAATGAGCAGTTCTTC. Its translation: CASSESGATHMKNEQFF.

This sequence joins TRBV27 and TRBJ2-7, with D possibly TRBD2 on 5 matching bases. CDR3 length equals 12 residues. V shed 2 bases and J shed 6 bases, with 8 bases lying between them. CDR1 and CDR2 (germline): MNHEY, SMNVEV (reference sequence). The CDR3, as DNA: TGTGCCAGCAGTTTAAACGGGATCGAGCAGTACTTC. It codes for CASSLNGIEQYF.

The chain joins TRBV2 to TRBJ2-7; D is unresolved. Trimming took 9 bases from V and 3 from J, leaving 9 bases between them. The germline gives CDR1 SNHLY, CDR2 FYNNEI. The CDR3 length is 11 residues. The CDR3: CASSALYEQYF. Here the CDR3 DNA reads TGTGCCAGTTCGGCCCTCTACGAGCAGTACTTC.

This clonotype is a singleton in its sample. The V and J genes are TRBV29-1 and TRBJ1-1; D gene uncertain. Trimming took 3 bases from V and 6 from J, leaving 14 bases between them. In germline, CDR1 is SQVTM, CDR2 ANQGSEA. There are 13 residues in the CDR3. Here the CDR3 DNA reads TGCAGCGTTGAGGCTGGGTCGGGCCCTGAAGCTTTCTTT. Translating gives CSVEAGSGPEAFF.

V gene TRBV27 combines with J gene TRBJ2-7; D gene unclear. The V end was cut by 7 bases, the J end by 5 bases, with 9 bases between. The CDR3 spans 11 residues. Germline V CDR1 and CDR2: MNHEY, SMNVEV (reference sequence). This CDR3 reads CASTLGHEQYF. CDR3 sequence (DNA): TGTGCCAGCACCCTAGGACACGAGCAGTACTTC.

The chain joins TRBV5-4 to TRBJ2-1; D unclear. The germline CDR1 and CDR2 sequences are SGHNT and YYREEE (reference sequence). V was pared by 4 bases and J by 4 bases, with 12 bases between. This CDR3 region has 14 residues. CDR3 in DNA: TGTGCCAGCAGCGGGAACTACGAATACAATGAGCAGTTCTTC. Translation gives CASSGNYEYNEQFF.

The chain joins TRBV6-1 to TRBJ2-1; D gene unclear. Per germline, CDR1 MNHNS and CDR2 SASEGT. This CDR3 has 15 amino acids. V was trimmed by 1 base and J by 0 bases, leaving 7 bases between them. The CDR3 here is CASSEGDSSYNEQFF. The CDR3 DNA follows: TGTGCCAGCAGTGAAGGTGACTCCTCCTACAATGAGCAGTTCTTC.

The sample holds one count of this clonotype. The chain joins TRBV29-1 to TRBJ2-1; 12 bases line up with TRBD2. CDR3 length: 16 residues. Per germline, CDR1 SQVTM and CDR2 ANQGSEA. V lost 0 bases and J lost 5; bases outside the gene matches: 5. CDR3 coding DNA: TGCAGCGTTGAAGAATCTACTAGCGGGGGGAACAATGAGCAGTTCTTC. Translation gives CSVEESTSGGNNEQFF.

This chain links TRBV27 with TRBJ2-5; TRBD2 matches 9 bases. Germline CDR1 and CDR2: MNHEY and SMNVEV (reference sequence). V was pared by 9 bases and J by 4 bases, with 12 bases of the junction left unmatched. This CDR3 is 15 amino acids long. The DNA of the CDR3 is TGTGCCAGTAGACCGGGGGCGGGAGGGGGAGAGACCCAGTACTTC. Translation: CASRPGAGGGETQYF.

CDR3 nucleotide sequence: TGTGCCAAAGGAAATCCGAGGAGACTAGCGGGAGAGAAAGTTCCCACAGATACGCAGTATTTT. It yields the protein CAKGNPRRLAGEKVPTDTQYF. The chain links TRBV2 to TRBJ2-3; 12 bases agree with TRBD2. V was clipped by 10 bases and J by 2 bases; unmatched bases: 25. The CDR3 extends over 21 amino acids. Per germline, CDR1 SNHLY and CDR2 FYNNEI.

The rearrangement links TRBV7-6 to TRBJ2-1; 12 bases match TRBD2. There are 15 residues in the CDR3. The V gene's germline CDR1 is SGHVS and CDR2 FNYEAQ. The V and J ends lost 5 bases and 10 bases, in that order; junction bases with no gene match: 9. The CDR3 region has the DNA TGTGCCAGCAGCCCTAGCGGGGGGGCGATAGGGGAGCAGTTCTTC. Translated: CASSPSGGAIGEQFF.

The CDR3 reads CASSPRGFITGELFF. The CDR3 DNA reads as TGTGCCAGTAGTCCCCGGGGGTTTATCACCGGGGAGCTGTTTTTT. The rearrangement uses TRBV19 and TRBJ2-2; D possibly corresponds to TRBD2 (6 bases). The CDR3 consists of 15 residues. CDR1 LNHDA and CDR2 SQIVND come from the germline V gene (reference sequence). V gave up 5 bases and J gave up 4 bases, with 14 bases separating them.

The J gene is TRBJ1-1, the V gene TRBV7-9; D gene ambiguous. The germline V and J ends were trimmed by 5 bases and 1 base, with 17 bases remaining between them. CDR3 size: 16 residues. Germline CDR1 SEHNR, CDR2 FQNEAQ (reference sequence). CDR3 in DNA: TGTGCCAGCAGCCTCTCTCCGGGAGCCCAGAACACTGAAGCTTTCTTT. Translation gives CASSLSPGAQNTEAFF. The full variable domain, with the rest looked up from reference TRBV7-9 and TRBJ1-1, is DTGVSQNPRHKITKRGQNVTFRCDPISEHNRLYWYRQTLGQGPEFLTYFQNEAQLEKSRLLSDRFSAERPKGSFSTLEIQRTEQGDSAMYLCASSLSPGAQNTEAFFGQGTRLTVV.

As concerns this clonotype: Its ends do not fully match the called genes, so a read error is possible. J is TRBJ1-2 and V is TRBV5-6, with D possibly being TRBD1 (6 bases). The CDR3 loop spans 15 amino acids. The germline CDR1 and CDR2 sequences are SGHDT and YYEEEE. DNA of the CDR3: TGTGCCGGCAGCTTGGGGGCAGGCCCGGGCTATGGCTACACCTTC. Its translation is CAGSLGAGPGYGYTF.

The chain combines TRBV4-1 with TRBJ1-2; D remains unclear. V was shortened by 0 bases and J by 5 bases, with 7 bases between the two germline ends. The germline V gene has CDR1 MGHRA and CDR2 YSYEKL. The CDR3 spans 13 residues. The CDR3 coding sequence is TGCGCCAGCAGCCAAGATTTATCGTATGGCTACACCTTC. Translation gives CASSQDLSYGYTF.